These 9 T cell receptor beta chains share one sample of origin, sequenced in a study of T cell responses to AZD1222 COVID-19 vaccine (dated by TCRdb to the early 2020s). The time point tag for this specimen amounts to: baseline before first vaccination. The method was the immunoSEQ multiplex PCR assay. This immuneACCESS table, as held by TCRdb, lists in-frame sequences with V and J called but not all clones. Of the missing ones, under half trace to an unresolved V gene in checked studies; the others have no known cause. The sample includes 90,000 to 110,000 clones, with roughly 90% observed a single time. 4.5% to 6.5% of the sample belongs to the ten largest clones. The source material was peripheral blood, sampled on day 0 of AZD1222 vaccination. All receptors come from an adult in good health.

The rearrangement joins TRBV9 to TRBJ1-1, with D maybe TRBD1 (6 bases). The germline CDR1 and CDR2 sequences are SGDLS and YYNGEE. CDR3 length: 15 amino acids. V shed 2 bases and J shed 3 bases, with 14 bases lying between them. CDR3 region: CASSVGIQGHTEAFF. The CDR3 bases are TGTGCCAGCAGCGTGGGAATCCAGGGGCACACTGAAGCTTTCTTT.

The chain couples TRBV2 to TRBJ2-7; D is perhaps TRBD2 (5 bases). Germline CDR1 reads SNHLY; CDR2 reads FYNNEI. Trimming took off 4 bases at V and 6 bases at J, with 10 bases between the two ends. The length of the CDR3 is 12 residues. The CDR3 DNA reads as TGTGCCAGCAGTGTTCCGGGAACCGAGCAGTACTTC. It specifies CASSVPGTEQYF.

This chain connects TRBV27 to TRBJ1-2; possibly TRBD1 for D (5 bases). CDR1 is MNHEY, CDR2 SMNVEV, per germline (reference sequence). V dropped 3 bases and J dropped 3 bases, with 20 bases sitting between them. This CDR3 spans 17 amino acids. DNA for the CDR3: TGTGCCAGCAGTTTGACCGCTACCCTAGGGACGGACTATGGCTACACCTTC. Amino acids: CASSLTATLGTDYGYTF.

On this clone: Other DNA sequences in this sample translate to the same CDR3. The V and J genes are TRBV18 and TRBJ2-6; D is uncertain. The CDR3 sequence is 15 residues long. Trimming removed 0 bases from V and 2 bases from J, with 5 bases in between. Germline V gene sequence: CDR1 KGHSH, CDR2 LQKENI. The CDR3: CASSPPGTGANVLTF. The DNA for the CDR3 is TGTGCCAGCTCACCACCGGGTACTGGGGCCAACGTCCTGACTTTC.

This chain connects TRBV6-6 to TRBJ1-6; 9 bases fit TRBD1. Germline CDR1 reads MNHNY; CDR2 reads SVGAGI (reference sequence). CDR3 length equals 15 residues. J lost 10 bases, V lost 2 bases, and 6 bases had no gene match. CDR3 region: CASSYAGGQGSPLHF. As DNA, the CDR3 is TGTGCCAGCAGTTACGCCGGAGGACAGGGGTCACCCCTCCACTTT.

The chain combines TRBV24-1 with TRBJ2-5, with TRBD1 identical over 7 bases. This CDR3 has 15 amino acids. In germline, CDR1 is KGHDR, CDR2 SFDVKD. V trimming: 6 bases; J trimming: 2 bases; junction bases outside the gene matches: 8. The CDR3 here is CATSQQGRGQETQYF. Here the CDR3 DNA reads TGTGCCACCAGTCAACAGGGGAGAGGTCAAGAGACCCAGTACTTC.

This rearrangement joins TRBV7-9 to TRBJ2-1; 7 bases match TRBD1. The CDR3 consists of 16 residues. V was pared by 8 bases and J by 2 bases, with 12 bases of the junction left unmatched. Germline lookup yields CDR1 SEHNR and CDR2 FQNEAQ (reference sequence). The CDR3 sequence is CASQNDGTAPYNEQFF. As DNA, the CDR3 is TGTGCCAGCCAAAACGACGGGACAGCACCCTACAATGAGCAGTTCTTC.

CDR3 nucleotides: TGTGCCAGCAGCCCGACAGTCGAAAACACCGGGGAGCTGTTTTTT. It translates to CASSPTVENTGELFF. The V call is TRBV3-1 (or the pseudogene TRBV3-2), the J call TRBJ2-2; possibly TRBD1 for D (5 bases). Germline lookup yields CDR1 LGHDT and CDR2 YNNKEL (reference sequence). V was cut by 4 bases and J by 2 bases, with 11 bases left in between. The CDR3 covers 15 residues.

V is TRBV10-3 and J is TRBJ1-5, with 9 bases matching TRBD1. V lost 11 bases to trimming and J lost 1 base; unmatched junction nucleotides: 3. This CDR3 has 13 amino acids. CDR1 and CDR2 from the germline V gene are ENHRY and SYGVKD. The CDR3 is CAAGQGSNQPQHF. For the CDR3, the DNA is TGTGCCGCCGGACAGGGGAGCAATCAGCCCCAGCATTTT.